These 6 T cell receptor beta chains were all obtained from the same sample, sequenced in a study of regulatory T cells in long-lasting Graves disease. Construction of TCR beta libraries relied on iRepertoire HTBI primers and on Arm-PCR targeting CDR3 regions. TCRdb reprocessed the multiplex PCR reads via MiXCR and lists one record per CDR3 protein. This sample has some 370,000 distinct CDR3 sequences, with 12% found just once. Time point meaning: newly diagnosed GD, antithyroid drugs for less than 3 months. The authors made the TCR library using RNA they extracted from PBMCs. These data were also filed under a second study, of T cells in Graves' hyperthyroidism and ophthalmopathy.

Source: peripheral blood mononuclear cells (PBMCs), taken at new diagnosis, from a patient treated with antithyroid drugs. These receptors all come from a woman aged 18-29 years with Graves disease.

This clonotype appeared many times. The V gene is TRBV7-2, the J gene TRBJ2-1; unclear D gene. CDR1 is SGHTA, CDR2 FQGNSA, per germline. The CDR3 contains 15 residues. The V end lost 0 bases, the J end lost 8 bases, and 14 bases lay between the germline ends. The CDR3 reads CASSLATAPSDEQFF. The CDR3 DNA sequence: TGTGCCAGCAGCTTAGCAACGGCACCTTCCGATGAGCAGTTCTTC.

This clonotype occurred many times. This chain uses TRBV11-1 with TRBJ1-5, with 9 bases that match TRBD1. The CDR3 totals 13 residues. V dropped 5 bases and J dropped 7; count of bases not matched to a gene: 3. Per the germline V gene, CDR1 is SGHAT and CDR2 is FQDESV (reference sequence). The CDR3 protein is CASSGGTGQPQHF. The CDR3 DNA follows: TGTGCCAGCAGCGGGGGGACAGGGCAGCCCCAGCATTTT.

This sequence joins TRBV9 and TRBJ1-2, with D perhaps matching TRBD1 (5 bases). The CDR3 is 15 residues long. Trimming removed 4 bases from V and 4 bases from J, with 17 bases in between. Germline V CDR1 and CDR2: SGDLS, YYNGEE. CDR3 coding DNA: TGTGCCAGCAGCCCCCGGGCGGGGGTCGGCTATGGCTACACCTTC. Amino acid sequence: CASSPRAGVGYGYTF.

Ten or more counts support this clonotype. This sequence joins TRBV11-3 and TRBJ2-5; 12 nucleotides line up with TRBD2. The CDR3 has 17 residues. CDR1 SGHNT and CDR2 YENEEA come from the germline V gene. Losses at the gene ends were 5 bases for V and 4 bases for J; bases not matched to a gene: 11. CDR3 in DNA: TGTGCCAGCAGCCAAAGACTAGCGGGAGAGGATCGAGAGACCCAGTACTTC. Amino acids: CASSQRLAGEDRETQYF.

Worth noting for this clonotype: A much larger clone differs by one base, so this may be a read error. The rearrangement joins TRBV10-3 to TRBJ2-7, with no clear D. Trimming left V 4 bases short and J 7 bases short, with 14 bases between. There are 13 residues in the CDR3. Germline V gene data show CDR1 as ENHRY and CDR2 as SYGVKD. CDR3 DNA sequence: TGTGCCATCAGTGGGCCTTATGTCAATGAGCAGTACTTC. The encoded protein is CAISGPYVNEQYF.

The gene calls are TRBV4-3 and TRBJ2-7; D possibly corresponds to TRBD2 (5 bases). CDR1 and CDR2 (germline): LGHNA, YSLEER. Trimming stripped 0 bases from V and 2 bases from J, with 11 bases between. CDR3 length: 15 residues. This chain's CDR3 is CASSQDVASPYEQYF. In nucleotides, the CDR3 is TGCGCCAGCAGCCAAGATGTGGCTAGCCCCTACGAGCAGTACTTC.